This T cell receptor (beta chain) comes out of a study of blood T cell repertoires in COVID-19. About the study: The United States, Italy and Spain supplied acute and convalescent COVID-19 samples. Nucleic acid was either cDNA or gDNA, and it came from T cells, B-cell-depleted T cells, or PBMCs.

In the authors' methods: Estimation of nucleated cell counts relied on the amplification of reference gene primers. Data came from immunoSEQ multiplex PCR; TCRdb stores just in-frame clones and leaves some out. V and J calls and clone size come straight from that table; D and trimming were deduced from the DNA. The sample comprises approximately 300,000 clones, approximately 84% of which are singletons, and about a sixth rests with the top ten. This CDR3 spans 15 amino acids. J was trimmed by 5 bases and V by 5 bases; bases with no gene match: 10. Germline CDR1 reads LGHNA; CDR2 reads YSLEER. The origin of this receptor is a person aged 70 to 85 with COVID-19, enrolled during active disease. Sequenced: peripheral blood. This chain uses TRBV4-3 with TRBJ2-3; TRBD1 agrees at 7 bases. CDR3 amino acids: CASSKGQFRVDTQYF. The DNA of the CDR3 is TGCGCCAGCAGCAAGGGACAGTTCAGGGTAGATACGCAGTATTTT.